A single sample is the source of the 18 T cell receptor beta chains below, sequenced in a study of blood T cells in healthy people across ages. With a J-beta primer mix and a sample-barcoded 5' primer, a second PCR ran about 6 to 11 cycles. TCRdb reanalysed the 5' RACE reads using MiXCR and keeps one entry per CDR3 protein. Here the sample spans under 1,000,000 distinct CDR3 sequences, about 47% being singletons. Sequenced sample: blood. The receptors derive from a man older than 75 in good health.

The J gene is TRBJ2-1, the V gene TRBV7-2; 8 bases are shared with TRBD2. The CDR3 spans 16 residues. Trimming took 3 bases from V and 3 from J; bases not matched to a gene: 7. Germline assignment: CDR1 SGHTA and CDR2 FQGNSA. CDR3 protein: CASSLAQAGGYNEQFF. CDR3 DNA: TGTGCCAGCAGCTTGGCCCAGGCGGGAGGCTACAATGAGCAGTTCTTC.

The V and J genes are TRBV4-1 and TRBJ1-5; D is unresolved. The germline V gene has CDR1 MGHRA and CDR2 YSYEKL. This CDR3 comprises 16 residues. V was shortened by 0 bases and J by 2 bases, with 11 bases between the two germline ends. As DNA, the CDR3 is TGCGCCAGCAGCCAAGAATTGGGGTCGGGCAATCAGCCCCAGCATTTT. It yields the protein CASSQELGSGNQPQHF.

This clonotype has ten or more counts. J is TRBJ2-7 and V is TRBV4-3; D call uncertain. CDR3 length: 13 amino acids. The V end was cut by 0 bases, the J end by 4 bases, with 7 bases between. CDR1 is LGHNA and CDR2 is YSLEER in the germline V gene. The CDR3: CASSQELRYEQYF. CDR3 nucleotides: TGCGCCAGCAGCCAAGAGCTCAGATACGAGCAGTACTTC.

This clonotype was counted a few times. V gene TRBV5-1 combines with J gene TRBJ2-5, with 13 bases identical to TRBD2. Trimming at V came to 2 bases and at J to 2 bases, leaving 3 bases not matched to a gene. The germline CDR1 and CDR2 sequences are SGHRS and YFSETQ. CDR3 size: 16 residues. For the CDR3, the DNA is TGCGCCAGCAGCTTCGGACTAGCGGGAGAACAAGAGACCCAGTACTTC. This codes for CASSFGLAGEQETQYF.

To note about this clonotype: Since a much larger clone is just one base distant, this may be a read error. This chain connects TRBV3-1 to TRBJ2-5; D might be TRBD2 (6 bases). The CDR3 sequence is 12 residues long. The ends were cut back, 3 bases at V and 11 bases at J, with 13 bases in the middle. Per germline, CDR1 LGHDT and CDR2 YNNKEL (reference sequence). CDR3 DNA: TGTGCCAGCAGCCAGGGCGGGACTGAGCAGTACTTC. This encodes CASSQGGTEQYF.

This clonotype has a handful of counts. The chain recombines TRBV7-2 with TRBJ2-1; 10 bases align to TRBD2. The CDR3 totals 18 residues. Germline V gene lookup returns CDR1 SGHTA and CDR2 FQGNSA. The V and J ends lost 1 base and 4 bases, in that order; junction bases with no gene match: 10. This CDR3 reads CASSLEPLAGDRYNEQFF. CDR3 coding DNA: TGTGCCAGCAGCTTAGAACCTCTAGCGGGAGATAGGTACAATGAGCAGTTCTTC.

This clonotype has only one observation. The rearrangement links TRBV21-1 to TRBJ1-5; the table names TRBD1, a call not compared with the DNA. TRBV21-1 counts as a pseudogene. The CDR3 loop spans 15 amino acids. The CDR3 DNA follows: TGTGCCACCTCGCCTGACAGGGGACGCAATCAGCCCCAGCATTTT. This codes for CATSPDRGRNQPQHF.

This clonotype showed up just a few times. The V and J genes are TRBV7-3 and TRBJ2-1; D not certain. The germline CDR1 and CDR2 sequences are SGHTA and FQGTGA. V was trimmed by 0 bases and J by 9 bases, leaving 9 bases between them. CDR3 size: 13 residues. The CDR3 loop reads CASSLTRLSEQFF. As DNA, the CDR3 is TGTGCCAGCAGCTTAACAAGACTCAGTGAGCAGTTCTTC.

The chain has TRBV7-2 and TRBJ2-3; D assignment may be TRBD1 or TRBD2 (5 bases each). Germline CDR1 reads SGHTA; CDR2 reads FQGNSA. The CDR3 is 19 residues long. The germline V and J ends were trimmed by 4 bases and 6 bases, with 29 bases remaining between them. The CDR3 is CASSSPEGERKSWVDTQYF. Here the CDR3 DNA reads TGTGCCAGCAGCTCTCCGGAAGGGGAGAGGAAGAGCTGGGTGGATACGCAGTATTTT.

The V call is TRBV5-1, the J call TRBJ2-3; 7 positions match TRBD1. This CDR3 region has 16 residues. The V segment lost 1 base and the J segment 2 bases; nucleotides outside the gene matches: 7. Germline V gene lookup returns CDR1 SGHRS and CDR2 YFSETQ. CDR3 coding DNA: TGCGCCAGCAGCTTGACGCCGGGACAGATCACAGATACGCAGTATTTT. It specifies CASSLTPGQITDTQYF.

This clonotype was observed a handful of times. CDR3 sequence (DNA): TGTGCCAGCAGCCAATTAGACGAGCAGTACTTC. This translates into CASSQLDEQYF. V is TRBV3-1 and J is TRBJ2-7; D not certain. CDR3 length: 11 residues. The V end lost 2 bases, the J end lost 5 bases, and 4 bases lay between the germline ends. CDR1 is LGHDT, CDR2 YNNKEL, per germline (reference sequence).

This rearrangement joins TRBV5-1 to TRBJ2-7; maybe TRBD1 (6 bases). The germline V and J ends were trimmed by 4 bases and 2 bases, with 16 bases remaining between them. The germline CDR1 and CDR2 sequences are SGHRS and YFSETQ. This CDR3 has 15 amino acids. The CDR3 DNA is TGCGCCAGCAGCCCTTTTGGGGGCAGGACCTACGAGCAGTACTTC. It encodes CASSPFGGRTYEQYF.

The V gene is TRBV27, the J gene TRBJ2-7; D possibly corresponds to TRBD2 (5 bases). The CDR3 consists of 15 residues. Germline CDR1 is MNHEY and CDR2 is SMNVEV (reference sequence). Trimming removed 7 bases from V and 7 bases from J, with 23 bases in between. The CDR3 here is CASISSRDLYNEQYF. The CDR3 DNA sequence: TGTGCCAGCATTTCGTCGAGGGATCTCTACAATGAGCAGTACTTC.

To note about this clonotype: A much larger clone differs by one base, so this may be a read error. The J gene is TRBJ2-5, the V gene TRBV29-1, with D tentatively TRBD1 or TRBD2 (6 bases each). The CDR3 length is 12 residues. Germline lookup yields CDR1 SQVTM and CDR2 ANQGSEA. Trimming shortened V by 7 bases and J by 11 bases, and 20 bases separated the two germline ends. This CDR3 is CSGGTRDNEQYF. CDR3 nucleotide sequence: TGCAGCGGCGGGACAAGGGACAATGAGCAGTACTTC.

This clonotype was counted many times. The CDR3 region is CASSLNLNTGELFF. The CDR3 DNA sequence: TGTGCCAGCAGCTTAAATCTGAACACCGGGGAGCTGTTTTTT. V is TRBV7-6 and J is TRBJ2-2; D uncertain. This CDR3 is built from 14 residues. Germline V lookup: CDR1 SGHVS, CDR2 FNYEAQ. V was cut by 2 bases and J by 1 base, with 5 bases left in between.

This clonotype was found many times. The chain links TRBV28 to TRBJ2-7, with D possibly being TRBD1 (6 bases). Looked up from germline, CDR1 is MDHEN and CDR2 is SYDVKM. Trimming removed 7 bases from V and 0 bases from J, with 16 bases in between. The CDR3 extends over 15 amino acids. The CDR3 here is CASNTQGSDSYEQYF. In DNA form, the CDR3 reads TGTGCCAGCAATACCCAGGGGTCGGACTCCTACGAGCAGTACTTC.

The chain has TRBV20-1 and TRBJ2-3, with 8 bases lining up with TRBD2. Germline CDR1 is DFQATT and CDR2 is SNEGSKA (reference sequence). The CDR3 has 16 residues. V lost 6 bases, J lost 2 bases, and 13 bases stayed unmatched. The CDR3 region is CSATGTGGRYTDTQYF. In DNA, the CDR3 is TGCAGTGCAACCGGGACTGGCGGGAGGTACACAGATACGCAGTATTTT.

This clonotype has just a few counts. The chain employs TRBV6-5 and TRBJ2-5, with a tentative D call TRBD1 (6 bases). TRBJ2-7 explains the end of the DNA better; the J call may be wrong. Germline V CDR1 and CDR2: MNHEY, SVGAGI. This CDR3 has 14 amino acids. The CDR3 reads CASSYQTGLYEQYF. The CDR3 DNA follows: TGTGCCAGCAGTTACCAGACAGGTCTCTACGAGCAGTACTTC.